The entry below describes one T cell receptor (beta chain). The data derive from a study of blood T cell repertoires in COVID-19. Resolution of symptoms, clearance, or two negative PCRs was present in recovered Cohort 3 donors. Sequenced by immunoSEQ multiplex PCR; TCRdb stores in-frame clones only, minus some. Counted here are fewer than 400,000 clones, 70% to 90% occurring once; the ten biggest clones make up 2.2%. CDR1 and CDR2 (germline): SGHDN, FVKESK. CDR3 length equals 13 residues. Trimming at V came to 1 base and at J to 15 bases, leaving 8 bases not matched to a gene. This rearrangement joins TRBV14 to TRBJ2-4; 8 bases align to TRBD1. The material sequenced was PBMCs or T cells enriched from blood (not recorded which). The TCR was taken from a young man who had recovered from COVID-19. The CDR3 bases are TGTGCCAGCAGCCAAGGCCGACAGGGGAAAACGTACTTC. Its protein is CASSQGRQGKTYF.